Listed below are T cell receptor beta chains from one sample, sequenced in a study of cytomegalovirus exposure and HLA in healthy donors. Some clones are missing from TCRdb's copy, which holds only in-frame ones; the method was immunoSEQ multiplex PCR. The sample has roughly 170,000 clones, 75% to 85% seen once. Input material: PBMCs. These receptors were obtained from a female donor in good health and CMV-seronegative. Each CDR3 is given with its conserved first and last residue. The D gene is left open where the match is weak. Expanded clones are given a class, and other clones once, few, many or no size at all.

j_call v_call clone_size d_call cdr3_nt cdr3_aa
TRBJ2-3 TRBV5-6 . . TGTGCCAGCAGCTACGGCCGGGGGTTTTCGGATACGCAGTATTTT CASSYGRGFSDTQYF
TRBJ2-7 TRBV5-1 . . TGCGCCAGCAGCTTGGGAGGGGGCTCCTACGAGCAGTACTTC CASSLGGGSYEQYF
TRBJ2-5 TRBV4-2 few TRBD2 TGTGCCAGCAGCCAAGACCCCGGGACTACCTATAAAGAGACCCAGTACTTC CASSQDPGTTYKETQYF
TRBJ1-1 TRBV19 . . TGTGCCAGTAGTTGGCAAGCGGCCCTTATGAACACTGAAGCTTTCTTT CASSWQAALMNTEAFF
TRBJ1-5 TRBV5-1 . . TGCGCCAGCAGCTTGGATCCCGGCGGCCAGCCCCAGCATTTT CASSLDPGGQPQHF
TRBJ1-5 TRBV18 . . TGTGCCAGCTCACCAGGACAGACCAATCAGCCCCAGCATTTT CASSPGQTNQPQHF
TRBJ2-3 TRBV5-4 . TRBD1 TGTGCCAGCAGCTTAGGACAGGGGGCTTGGGATACGCAGTATTTT CASSLGQGAWDTQYF
TRBJ2-2 TRBV30 . TRBD2 TGTGCCTGGAGTGCTCAGCGGGGTACCGGGGAGCTGTTTTTT CAWSAQRGTGELFF
TRBJ2-2 TRBV18 few TRBD2 TGTGCCAGCTCACGGAAAAGACTAGCGGGAGGGCAGAACACCGGGGAGCTGTTTTTT CASSRKRLAGGQNTGELFF
TRBJ1-1 TRBV6-5 . . TGTGCCAGCAGTTACGATACGCGGGGGGCTCGTACTGAAGCTTTCTTT CASSYDTRGARTEAFF
TRBJ1-2 TRBV28 few . TGTGCCAGCAGTTTCTCCAGGTCTGGCTACACCTTC CASSFSRSGYTF
TRBJ1-1 TRBV2 . . TGTGCCAGCAGTGAAGCGCGGGGCAGAATGGCTGAAGCTTTCTTT CASSEARGRMAEAFF
TRBJ2-7 TRBV11-2 once . TGTGCCAGCAGCTTAGGGATAACAGAAGCAGGTTACGAGCAGTACTTC CASSLGITEAGYEQYF
TRBJ2-7 TRBV6-1 once TRBD1 TGTGCCAGCAGTGGGTGGACAGGGGCCTACGAGCAGTACTTC CASSGWTGAYEQYF
TRBJ2-5 TRBV18 . TRBD2 TGTGCCAGCTCACCTCGGACTAGCGGGAGGGGAAGCGAGACCCAGTACTTC CASSPRTSGRGSETQYF
TRBJ1-3 TRBV10-3 few . TGTGCCATCAGTGAGGGAGCTTCCGGCTCTGGAAACACCATATATTTT CAISEGASGSGNTIYF
TRBJ2-7 TRBV19 . TRBD1 TGTGCCAGTAGCCCGACAGGGGTAAGAGGCGAGCAGTACTTC CASSPTGVRGEQYF
TRBJ2-7 TRBV5-1 . TRBD2 TGCGCCAGCAGAATAGGGAGGGGAGCCTACGAGCAGTACTTC CASRIGRGAYEQYF
TRBJ2-2 TRBV7-9 . . TGTGCCAGCAGCTTAATCCGACAGAGCACCTACACCGGGGAGCTGTTTTTT CASSLIRQSTYTGELFF
TRBJ1-6 TRBV18 . . TGTGCCAGCTCGCAGGGGACCCTACTAACGGGATCACCCCTCCACTTT CASSQGTLLTGSPLHF
TRBJ2-7 TRBV7-2 . TRBD2 TGTGCCAGCAGCTCCTCCGGGGGGTACGAGCAGTACTTC CASSSSGGYEQYF
TRBJ2-3 TRBV9 . TRBD2 TGTGCCAGCAGCGTAGCTAGCGGGACCACAGATACGCAGTATTTT CASSVASGTTDTQYF
TRBJ1-5 TRBV7-9 . TRBD1 TGTGCCAGCAGCGACGGCTGGGACAGGGGCAATCAGCCCCAGCATTTT CASSDGWDRGNQPQHF